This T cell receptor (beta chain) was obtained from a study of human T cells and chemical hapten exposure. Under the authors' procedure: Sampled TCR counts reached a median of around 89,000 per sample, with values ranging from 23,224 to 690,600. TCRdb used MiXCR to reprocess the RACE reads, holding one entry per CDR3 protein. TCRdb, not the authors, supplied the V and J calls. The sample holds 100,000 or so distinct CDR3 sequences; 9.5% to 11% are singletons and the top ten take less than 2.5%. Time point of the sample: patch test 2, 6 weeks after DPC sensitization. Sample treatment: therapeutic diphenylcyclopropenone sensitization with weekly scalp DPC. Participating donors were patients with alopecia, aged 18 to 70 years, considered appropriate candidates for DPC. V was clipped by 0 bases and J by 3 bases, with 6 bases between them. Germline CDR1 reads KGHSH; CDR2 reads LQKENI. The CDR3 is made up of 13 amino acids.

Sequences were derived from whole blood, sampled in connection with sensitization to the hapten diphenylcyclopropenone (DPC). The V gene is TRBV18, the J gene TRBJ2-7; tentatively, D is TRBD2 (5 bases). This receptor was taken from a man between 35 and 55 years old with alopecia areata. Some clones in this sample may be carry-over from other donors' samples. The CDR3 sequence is CASSPPGSYEQYF. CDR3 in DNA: TGTGCCAGCTCACCACCAGGGAGCTACGAGCAGTACTTC.